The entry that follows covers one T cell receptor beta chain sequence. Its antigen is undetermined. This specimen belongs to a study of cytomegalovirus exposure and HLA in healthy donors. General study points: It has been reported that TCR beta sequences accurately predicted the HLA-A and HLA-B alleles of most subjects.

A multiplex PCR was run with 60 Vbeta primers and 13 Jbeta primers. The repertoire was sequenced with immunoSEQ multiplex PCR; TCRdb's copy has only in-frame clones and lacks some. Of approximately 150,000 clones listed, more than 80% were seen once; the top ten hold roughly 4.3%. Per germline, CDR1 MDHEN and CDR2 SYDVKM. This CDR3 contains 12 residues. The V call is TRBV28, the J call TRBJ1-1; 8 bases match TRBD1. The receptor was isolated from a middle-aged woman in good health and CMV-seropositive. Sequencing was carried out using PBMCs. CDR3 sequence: CASQGVVAEAFF. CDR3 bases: TGTGCGTCACAGGGGGTGGTGGCTGAAGCTTTCTTT.